The 29 T cell receptor beta chains below come from one sample, sequenced in a study of blood T cells in healthy people across ages. A second about 6 to 11 cycle PCR used barcoded and J-beta primers. TCRdb processed the 5' RACE reads anew with MiXCR; each CDR3 protein has one entry. This sample has about 1.4 million distinct CDR3 sequences; roughly 59% occur once, and the top ten carry about 6.3%. The sequenced sample was blood. The receptors were gathered from a man between 18 and 29 years old in good health.

The rearrangement uses TRBV28 and TRBJ2-3; D unresolved. Per the germline V gene, CDR1 is MDHEN and CDR2 is SYDVKM. The CDR3 consists of 14 residues. The V and J ends lost 6 bases and 0 bases respectively, with 10 bases between them. CDR3 DNA sequence: TGTGCCAGCAGCACTCCATCAAGCACAGATACGCAGTATTTT. It yields the protein CASSTPSSTDTQYF. The entire variable domain, with the rest obtained from reference TRBV28 and TRBJ2-3, is as follows: DVKVTQSSRYLVKRTGEKVFLECVQDMDHENMFWYRQDPGLGLRLIYFSYDVKMKEKGDIPEGYSVSREKKERFSLILESASTNQTSMYLCASSTPSSTDTQYFGPGTRLTVL.

This rearrangement joins TRBV20-1 to TRBJ1-5; TRBD1 agrees at 9 bases. This CDR3 has 16 amino acids. The V segment lost 6 bases and the J segment 0 bases; nucleotides outside the gene matches: 9. CDR1 is DFQATT, CDR2 SNEGSKA, per germline (reference sequence). The CDR3 reads CSALDRGGDSNQPQHF. For the CDR3, the DNA is TGCAGTGCCCTGGACAGGGGAGGGGATAGCAATCAGCCCCAGCATTTT.

The V gene is TRBV19, the J gene TRBJ2-1; D is ambiguous. Trimming shortened V by 8 bases and J by 5 bases, and 16 bases separated the two germline ends. CDR1 LNHDA and CDR2 SQIVND come from the germline V gene (reference sequence). This CDR3 spans 14 amino acids. CDR3 nucleotides: TGTGCCAGTTCCGTCGGAACCGACCACAATGAGCAGTTCTTC. Protein product: CASSVGTDHNEQFF.

This rearrangement joins TRBV6-2 or TRBV6-3 to TRBJ2-1; D not resolved. The V end lost 3 bases, the J end lost 2 bases, and 17 bases lay between the germline ends. The CDR3 is 17 residues long. Germline V gene data show CDR1 as MNHEY and CDR2 as SVGEGT. The CDR3 DNA is TGTGCCAGCAGTTATCCCCCCCACAGTGAACCCTACAATGAGCAGTTCTTC. Translated, it gives CASSYPPHSEPYNEQFF.

This clonotype was detected a few times. This chain connects TRBV4-1 to TRBJ2-5; the D call may be TRBD1 or TRBD2 (5 bases each). V was pared by 9 bases and J by 2 bases, with 16 bases between. CDR3 length: 14 residues. Germline loops: CDR1 MGHRA, CDR2 YSYEKL. This chain's CDR3 is CASRHLGAQETQYF. The CDR3 DNA sequence: TGCGCCAGTCGACACCTCGGGGCTCAAGAGACCCAGTACTTC.

This clonotype has just a few counts. This chain joins TRBV29-1 and TRBJ1-1; D uncertain. The CDR3 runs 14 residues. Germline-derived CDR1 and CDR2 are SQVTM and ANQGSEA. V gave up 1 base and J gave up 7 bases, with 16 bases separating them. The CDR3 region is CSVEGSGVGSEAFF. CDR3 in DNA: TGCAGCGTTGAAGGAAGTGGGGTAGGGAGTGAAGCTTTCTTT.

The table lists this clonotype with a few counts. The genes are TRBV29-1 and TRBJ1-1; D gene unclear. Trimming pared 7 bases from V and 7 bases from J, leaving 19 bases between. Germline V gene lookup returns CDR1 SQVTM and CDR2 ANQGSEA. The CDR3 consists of 13 residues. This CDR3 reads CSASGRVMDEAFF. CDR3 sequence (DNA): TGCAGCGCCTCAGGACGGGTGATGGATGAAGCTTTCTTT.

This clonotype appeared once. This chain joins TRBV6-5 and TRBJ1-1; D is uncertain. Trimming stripped 6 bases from V and 7 bases from J, with 12 bases between. Germline V gene lookup returns CDR1 MNHEY and CDR2 SVGAGI. This CDR3 comprises 12 residues. This chain's CDR3 is CASRTAADEAFF. The CDR3 DNA reads as TGTGCCAGCAGAACCGCGGCAGATGAAGCTTTCTTT.

The chain links TRBV7-8 to TRBJ2-7; 7 bases align to TRBD1. Germline V gene sequence: CDR1 SGHVS, CDR2 FQNEAQ. The CDR3 runs 19 residues. The ends lost 3 bases at V and 0 bases at J; junction bases unmatched: 17. The CDR3 reads CASSFLQGNHSFLSYEQYF. Written as DNA, the CDR3 is TGTGCCAGCAGCTTTTTACAGGGGAACCATTCTTTCCTCTCCTACGAGCAGTACTTC.

The chain joins TRBV7-9 to TRBJ1-1; D not certain. Germline V CDR1 and CDR2: SEHNR, FQNEAQ (reference sequence). V gave up 4 bases and J gave up 5 bases, with 8 bases separating them. The CDR3 sequence is 12 residues long. Written as DNA, the CDR3 is TGTGCCAGCAGCTCCCTCTTAACTGAAGCTTTCTTT. Protein sequence: CASSSLLTEAFF. The entire variable domain, with the rest obtained from reference TRBV7-9 and TRBJ1-1, is as follows: DTGVSQNPRHKITKRGQNVTFRCDPISEHNRLYWYRQTLGQGPEFLTYFQNEAQLEKSRLLSDRFSAERPKGSFSTLEIQRTEQGDSAMYLCASSSLLTEAFFGQGTRLTVV.

V and J are TRBV5-1 and TRBJ2-3; 8 nucleotides agree with TRBD2. Trimming at V came to 4 bases and at J to 3 bases, leaving 7 bases not matched to a gene. The CDR3 has 15 residues. CDR1 is SGHRS and CDR2 is YFSETQ in the germline V gene. DNA of the CDR3: TGCGCCAGCAGCGGTAGCGGGGCCGATACAGATACGCAGTATTTT. The encoded protein is CASSGSGADTDTQYF.

The chain has TRBV5-1 and TRBJ2-1; possible D gene TRBD1, 5 bases. Trimming removed 6 bases at V and 1 base at J, with 11 bases between. The CDR3 loop spans 14 amino acids. Germline-derived CDR1 and CDR2 are SGHRS and YFSETQ. The CDR3 sequence is CASMDTISYNEQFF. The CDR3 DNA follows: TGCGCCAGCATGGACACCATATCCTACAATGAGCAGTTCTTC.

The V call is TRBV4-1, the J call TRBJ1-1; no firm D call. The V and J ends lost 0 bases and 4 bases respectively, with 24 bases between them. The germline V gene has CDR1 MGHRA and CDR2 YSYEKL. The CDR3 is 19 amino acids. The CDR3 DNA reads as TGCGCCAGCAGCCAAGATACGGGAGGGATAATAAGGCAAGGCACTGAAGCTTTCTTT. Translated, it gives CASSQDTGGIIRQGTEAFF.

This clonotype has only a few counts. The chain joins TRBV29-1 to TRBJ1-2, with a tentative D call TRBD1 (5 bases). Germline CDR1 reads SQVTM; CDR2 reads ANQGSEA. V lost 2 bases to trimming and J lost 1 base, with 11 bases between them. CDR3 length equals 14 residues. This chain's CDR3 is CSVETGDLNYGYTF. CDR3 DNA sequence: TGCAGCGTTGAAACAGGAGACCTTAACTATGGCTACACCTTC.

This clonotype was found a few times. The chain carries TRBV7-8 and TRBJ2-5; unclear D gene. The J call may be faulty, since TRBJ2-7 better matches the DNA end. Looked up from germline, CDR1 is SGHVS and CDR2 is FQNEAQ. The length of the CDR3 is 8 residues. The CDR3 protein is CATDEQYF. In nucleotides, the CDR3 is TGTGCCACTGACGAGCAGTACTTC.

This sequence joins TRBV7-2 and TRBJ2-3; 16 bases agree with TRBD2. V was clipped by 6 bases and J by 2 bases; unmatched bases: 5. Germline loops: CDR1 SGHTA, CDR2 FQGNSA. This CDR3 region has 17 residues. The DNA of the CDR3 is TGTGCCAGCAGTTTGGGACTAGCGGGAGGGCTCACAGATACGCAGTATTTT. It is translated as CASSLGLAGGLTDTQYF.

V gene TRBV6-5 combines with J gene TRBJ1-5; D ambiguous. The CDR3 is 14 residues long. V was cut by 0 bases and J by 5 bases, with 8 bases left in between. Germline assignment: CDR1 MNHEY and CDR2 SVGAGI. CDR3 nucleotide sequence: TGTGCCAGCAGTTACTCAGGGAAGCATCAGCCCCAGCATTTT. This codes for CASSYSGKHQPQHF.

This clonotype showed up just a few times. This sequence joins TRBV11-3 and TRBJ2-3, with D perhaps TRBD1 or TRBD2 (5 bases each). The CDR3 spans 14 residues. CDR1 SGHNT and CDR2 YENEEA come from the germline V gene. Between the trimmed V and J ends, which lost 4 bases and 6 bases, there was a span of 14 bases. The CDR3, as DNA: TGTGCCAGCAGCTCGGGGCCAGTCAGCGATACGCAGTATTTT. It codes for CASSSGPVSDTQYF. Full variable domain (missing parts from reference TRBV11-3 and TRBJ2-3): EAGVVQSPRYKIIEKKQPVAFWCNPISGHNTLYWYLQNLGQGPELLIRYENEEAVDDSQLPKDRFSAERLKGVDSTLKIQPAELGDSAVYLCASSSGPVSDTQYFGPGTRLTVL.

The chain couples TRBV6-1 to TRBJ1-6; the D gene is possibly TRBD1 (5 bases). CDR3 length: 13 residues. V lost 8 bases and J 7 bases, leaving 12 bases between the germline ends. CDR1 and CDR2 (germline): MNHNS, SASEGT. The CDR3: CASGGRVNSPLHF. CDR3 DNA sequence: TGTGCCAGCGGGGGTCGTGTGAATTCACCCCTCCACTTT.

This chain connects TRBV29-1 to TRBJ1-2; 7 bases fit TRBD1. The CDR3 sequence is 13 residues long. The V segment lost 0 bases and the J segment 8 bases; nucleotides outside the gene matches: 6. Germline V lookup: CDR1 SQVTM, CDR2 ANQGSEA. As DNA, the CDR3 is TGCAGCGTTGAAGATATCACAGGGGAGGGCTACACCTTC. Amino acid sequence: CSVEDITGEGYTF.

This clonotype came up once. This chain's CDR3 is CSARSNPISKNIQYF. Here the CDR3 DNA reads TGCAGTGCTAGATCGAATCCGATATCCAAAAACATTCAGTACTTC. The chain uses TRBV20-1 and TRBJ2-4; D uncertain. Germline V gene sequence: CDR1 DFQATT, CDR2 SNEGSKA (reference sequence). V was cut by 2 bases and J by 2 bases, with 13 bases left in between. The CDR3 is 15 residues long.

The rearrangement links TRBV10-3 to TRBJ2-1; D possibly corresponds to TRBD2 (6 bases). Between the trimmed V and J ends, which lost 7 bases and 7 bases, there was a span of 26 bases. Germline V gene sequence: CDR1 ENHRY, CDR2 SYGVKD. The CDR3 is made up of 17 amino acids. The CDR3, as DNA: TGTGCCATCACCTCCGAGAGGGTACCGGGACTGGTAAATGAGCAGTTCTTC. Its translation is CAITSERVPGLVNEQFF.

The table lists this clonotype with a few counts. V and J are TRBV25-1 and TRBJ2-5; D uncertain. This CDR3 is 15 amino acids long. The V and J ends lost 0 bases and 1 base respectively, with 9 bases between them. CDR1 and CDR2 (germline): MGHDK, SYGVNS. CDR3 sequence (DNA): TGTGCCAGCAGTGAATATGCCGGTCCCCAAGAGACCCAGTACTTC. Its translation is CASSEYAGPQETQYF.

There are many counts of this clonotype. This chain joins TRBV4-3 and TRBJ1-2; D unclear. Germline V lookup: CDR1 LGHNA, CDR2 YSLEER. V was shortened by 0 bases and J by 1 base, with 6 bases between the two germline ends. CDR3 size: 14 residues. This CDR3 reads CASSQDRVNYGYTF. In DNA, the CDR3 is TGCGCCAGCAGCCAAGATCGGGTTAACTATGGCTACACCTTC.

The J gene is TRBJ2-3, the V gene TRBV27, with D perhaps matching TRBD2 (5 bases). In germline, CDR1 is MNHEY, CDR2 SMNVEV (reference sequence). Trimming cost V 10 bases and J 4 bases, with 24 bases left between them. The CDR3 extends over 16 amino acids. In nucleotides, the CDR3 is TGTGCCACCAACCTAGCTGGAGCGGCAAACGCAGATACGCAGTATTTT. Residues: CATNLAGAANADTQYF.

This clonotype has only a few counts. The rearrangement joins TRBV5-1 to TRBJ1-2, with D perhaps TRBD1 (6 bases). Germline CDR1 and CDR2: SGHRS and YFSETQ. Trimming stripped 0 bases from V and 7 bases from J, with 10 bases between. The CDR3 runs to 13 residues. The CDR3 reads CASSLAQGSGYTF. CDR3 DNA sequence: TGCGCCAGCAGCTTGGCACAGGGTTCTGGCTACACCTTC.

The chain recombines TRBV30 with TRBJ1-6, with 8 bases matching TRBD1. Per the germline V gene, CDR1 is GTSNPN and CDR2 is SVGIG (reference sequence). The CDR3 contains 21 residues. J gave up 1 base and V 0 bases, and 17 bases lay outside the gene matches. The CDR3 loop reads CAWSVGPQGAYYSSYNSPLHF. CDR3 DNA sequence: TGTGCCTGGAGTGTAGGTCCGCAGGGGGCGTATTACAGTTCCTATAATTCACCCCTCCACTTT.

About this clonotype: Compared with germline, one end of the junction differs, possibly owing to a read error. The V call is TRBV29-1, the J call TRBJ2-5; 7 bases line up with TRBD1. The CDR3 contains 14 residues. Germline V gene data show CDR1 as SQVTM and CDR2 as ANQGSEA. The CDR3: CSVAPRDSEETRYF. CDR3 nucleotide sequence: TGCAGCGTTGCCCCCCGGGACAGCGAAGAGACCCGGTACTTC.

This clonotype was observed a handful of times. The J gene is TRBJ2-5, the V gene TRBV6-6; D gene uncertain. V was shortened by 6 bases and J by 5 bases, with 10 bases between the two germline ends. Germline V gene sequence: CDR1 MNHNY, CDR2 SVGAGI (reference sequence). The CDR3 totals 12 residues. The CDR3 DNA reads TGTGCCAGCAGCTCAGCCTGGGAGACCCAGTACTTC. It is translated as CASSSAWETQYF.